This paragraph covers one T cell receptor beta chain sequence. This record comes from a study of blood T cell repertoires in COVID-19. Across the study: Researchers got acute and convalescent COVID-19 samples from the United States, Italy and Spain. T cells, B-cell-depleted T cells, or PBMCs supplied cDNA or gDNA.

Here immunoSEQ multiplex PCR was the method, and the copy in TCRdb shows in-frame clones only, minus some. The sample holds about 140,000 clones, more than 85% seen once. V trimming: 5 bases; J trimming: 0 bases; junction bases outside the gene matches: 10. The CDR3 extends over 19 amino acids. CDR1 SGHVS and CDR2 FNYEAQ come from the germline V gene. The chain joins TRBV7-6 to TRBJ2-6, with 10 bases matching TRBD1. What was sequenced was peripheral blood. This clonotype was obtained from a man in his 60s with active or convalescent COVID-19. The CDR3 DNA reads TGTGCCAGCAGCCACGGTCGGGACAGGGGCACCTCTGGGGCCAACGTCCTGACTTTC. It specifies CASSHGRDRGTSGANVLTF.